This T cell receptor (beta chain) appears in the sequencing data of a study of blood T cell repertoires in COVID-19. From germline, CDR1 is KGHDR and CDR2 SFDVKD. V was pared by 9 bases and J by 6 bases, with 14 bases between. The CDR3 consists of 13 residues. Profiled with immunoSEQ multiplex PCR; TCRdb holds only in-frame clones, not every one. The repertoire consists of some 59,000 clones, with more than 80% occurring once and the leading ten covering approximately 5.3%. Sequenced: peripheral blood. This receptor was taken from a woman aged 55-70 years with acute or convalescent COVID-19. The chain joins TRBV24-1 to TRBJ2-1; possible D gene TRBD2, 6 bases. CDR3 in amino acids: CATQSGLINEQFF. The DNA of the CDR3 is TGTGCCACCCAAAGCGGGTTAATCAATGAGCAGTTCTTC.